The TCR beta chain under discussion was sequenced for a study of cytomegalovirus exposure and HLA in healthy donors (dated by TCRdb to the late 2010s). For context, the study as a whole: According to a later analysis, one platform produced both the roughly 110 validation repertoires and the roughly 640 repertoires of the first cohort. The study aimed to test whether signatures of past pathogen exposure could be identified by cataloging public T cell receptors. To predict cytomegalovirus infection status, the study combined high-throughput TCR immunosequencing, statistical association of individual TCRs with disease status, and machine learning. A separate validation cohort of about 110 different subjects was used in addition to the roughly 700-subject first cohort.

The library came from the immunoSEQ multiplex PCR assay. In the paper's pipeline: A statistical classification framework was built to diagnose cytomegalovirus status from the catalog of TCR beta chain sequences. Entries here come from immuneACCESS through TCRdb and include only in-frame sequences with V and J called. Some clones fail to appear in such tables; in the studies checked, an unresolved V gene covers under half of the shortfall, and the cause of the remainder is unknown. V, J and clone size were drawn from that table, and D and trimming were deduced from the DNA. The sample records about 250,000 clones, roughly 87% of which are singletons. In total, the top ten clones hold around 12% of the sample. The CDR3 goes from the cysteine to the phenylalanine over 16 residues. Kept here is only the CDR3 DNA, which spans 48 bases and is read in frame from base 1. V ends up 4 bases short and J 0 bases short, with an unmatched junction base count of 10. Sequences SGHRS (CDR1) and YFSETQ (CDR2) are obtained from the germline V gene.

The donors were included in the validation cohort of some 110 subjects, a group kept apart from the roughly 700-subject first cohort. Here is what the overall study found, with its caveats: Three of the identified cytomegalovirus-associated TCR beta chains were confirmed in vitro to be specific for cytomegalovirus antigens. A later analysis lacked HLA typing for the validation cohort, so it scored co-occurrence in that cohort across all 110 or so repertoires. Most TCR sequences were observed very rarely across donors, whereas some public TCRs were present in many individuals. The study gave a list of 150 to 200 TCR beta chains associated with cytomegalovirus. The classifier was reported to diagnose cytomegalovirus status with high specificity and sensitivity in both the original and validation cohorts. A later analysis found that TCRs clustered in the first cohort also tended to co-occur in the approximately 120 validation repertoires, with approximately 93% of cluster scores above 0. It was suggested by the authors that the approach could potentially be generalized to other disease states and immunological phenotypes.

With regard to this clone: What antigen it recognizes has not been identified. No qualities accompany the bases; no much larger clone lies one base away.

This chain is built from TRBV5-1 and TRBJ2-7; 7 of the junction bases match TRBD1. The specimen sequenced was PBMCs. The source is a man younger than 30 in good health and CMV-seropositive. The DNA is TGCGCCAGCAGCCCCTCACCACAGGGGAGCTCCTACGAGCAGTACTTC. This codes for CASSPSPQGSSYEQYF.